This T cell receptor (beta chain) was retrieved from a study of blood T cell repertoires in COVID-19. About the study: Specimens from acute and convalescent COVID-19 originated in the United States, Italy and Spain. T cells, B-cell-depleted T cells, or PBMCs provided the cDNA or gDNA that served as material.

In the original analysis: Reference gene primers were amplified, and this amplification served to estimate nucleated cell counts. Profiling relied on immunoSEQ multiplex PCR, and the TCRdb table lists in-frame clones only, not all of them. That table supplies the V and J calls and clone size; D and trimming were determined from the DNA. The table lists 150,000 to 200,000 clones, roughly nine tenths of them singletons, with 1.5% to 2% in the top ten. V gave up 4 bases and J gave up 5 bases; unmatched junction bases: 10. The CDR3 is made up of 16 amino acids. CDR1 MNHNS and CDR2 SASEGT come from the germline V gene.

The receptor comes from a man aged 18-30 years who had recovered from COVID-19. Sequencing was done on a sample of peripheral blood. This chain connects TRBV6-1 to TRBJ2-1; the match to TRBD1 covers 8 bases. This CDR3 is CASSAFRGQGNNEQFF. CDR3 in DNA: TGTGCCAGCAGTGCCTTCAGGGGGCAGGGTAACAATGAGCAGTTCTTC.